These 27 T cell receptor beta chains originate from one sample sequenced in a study of blood T cell repertoires in COVID-19. Sequencing used immunoSEQ multiplex PCR; TCRdb keeps in-frame clones, though not all of them. The sample comprises about 130,000 clones, 70% to 85% of which are singletons, and around 3.1% rests with the top ten. Sequences were obtained from peripheral blood. All receptors come from an elderly woman with acute or convalescent COVID-19.

This clone occurred once. The chain carries TRBV5-1 and TRBJ1-4, with a weak D call TRBD1 (6 bases). The CDR3 consists of 14 residues. Trimming shortened V by 3 bases and J by 6 bases, and 12 bases separated the two germline ends. From germline, CDR1 is SGHRS and CDR2 YFSETQ. The CDR3 protein is CASSSREGDEKLFF. Written as DNA, the CDR3 is TGCGCCAGCAGCTCGAGGGAGGGGGATGAAAAACTGTTTTTT.

The chain has TRBV10-3 and TRBJ1-2; no definite D call. The CDR3 sequence is 13 residues long. V shed 2 bases and J shed 6 bases, with 10 bases lying between them. Germline loops: CDR1 ENHRY, CDR2 SYGVKD. CDR3 sequence reads: CAISETPFNGYTF. The CDR3 DNA reads as TGTGCCATCAGTGAGACACCGTTTAATGGCTACACCTTC.

The genes are TRBV3-1 (or the pseudogene TRBV3-2) and TRBJ1-3; D uncertain. The germline V gene has CDR1 LGHDT and CDR2 YNNKEL (reference sequence). V dropped 5 bases and J dropped 0 bases, with 8 bases sitting between them. The CDR3 loop spans 14 amino acids. Here the CDR3 reads CASSYPVSGNTIYF. CDR3 coding DNA: TGTGCCAGCAGCTACCCGGTCTCTGGAAACACCATATATTTT.

The chain couples TRBV6-4 to TRBJ1-5; 7 bases match TRBD1. This CDR3 is 16 amino acids long. After removal of 4 bases from V and 0 bases from J, the junction contained 6 bases not matched to a gene. Germline-derived CDR1 and CDR2 are MRHNA and SNTAGT. The CDR3 bases are TGTGCCAGCAGTGGGCAGGGGGAGTATAGCAATCAGCCCCAGCATTTT. Amino acids: CASSGQGEYSNQPQHF.

This clone was picked up a small number of times. The V and J genes are TRBV6-1 and TRBJ2-1; 7 bases align to TRBD2. V gave up 4 bases and J gave up 1 base; unmatched junction bases: 10. The CDR3 has 17 amino acids. The germline V gene encodes CDR1 MNHNS and CDR2 SASEGT. CDR3 nucleotides: TGTGCCAGCAGTGTGCAGCCCCAGGGAGGGTCCTACAATGAGCAGTTCTTC. Translating it yields CASSVQPQGGSYNEQFF.

This clone was observed a handful of times. V gene TRBV5-1 combines with J gene TRBJ1-2; no firm D call. This CDR3 has 19 residues. Germline values: CDR1 SGHRS, CDR2 YFSETQ. Deletions cut 4 bases from V and 0 bases from J, with 25 bases between. Here the CDR3 DNA reads TGCGCCAGCAGCCCCGCAGGTATGAAGCGGGATCATTCTAACTATGGCTACACCTTC. This codes for CASSPAGMKRDHSNYGYTF.

V gene TRBV5-1 combines with J gene TRBJ2-3, with 13 bases identical to TRBD2. V lost 4 bases to trimming and J lost 0 bases; unmatched junction nucleotides: 2. The CDR3 contains 16 residues. CDR1 and CDR2 (germline): SGHRS, YFSETQ. The CDR3 sequence is CASSPGLAGSTDTQYF. CDR3 DNA: TGCGCCAGCAGCCCGGGACTAGCGGGGAGCACAGATACGCAGTATTTT.

The chain employs TRBV27 and TRBJ1-2; 9 bases are shared with TRBD1. Germline V gene lookup returns CDR1 MNHEY and CDR2 SMNVEV (reference sequence). CDR3 length equals 14 residues. V shed 5 bases and J 4 bases; nucleotides not matched to a gene: 5. CDR3 sequence: CASSITGGPYGYTF. CDR3 in DNA: TGTGCCAGCAGTATCACAGGGGGCCCCTATGGCTACACCTTC.

V gene TRBV10-3 combines with J gene TRBJ1-5; D is unresolved. The CDR3 covers 14 residues. Trimming pared 3 bases from V and 0 bases from J, leaving 6 bases between. Germline V gives CDR1 ENHRY, CDR2 SYGVKD. In nucleotides, the CDR3 is TGTGCCATCAGTGAAAATTATAGCAATCAGCCCCAGCATTTT. This encodes CAISENYSNQPQHF.

This sequence joins TRBV15 and TRBJ2-1; 7 bases match TRBD1. This CDR3 region has 12 residues. Trimming removed 7 bases from V and 5 bases from J; junction bases left unmatched: 2. Germline CDR1 and CDR2: LNHNV and YYDKDF (reference sequence). The CDR3: CATNTGDNEQFF. The CDR3 DNA sequence: TGTGCCACCAACACAGGGGACAATGAGCAGTTCTTC.

DNA for the CDR3: TGCGCCAGCAGCTTGCAGGGAACAGATACGCAGTATTTT. Translating it yields CASSLQGTDTQYF. The chain employs TRBV5-1 and TRBJ2-3; tentative D call: TRBD1 (5 bases). The CDR3 is 13 amino acids. Per the germline V gene, CDR1 is SGHRS and CDR2 is YFSETQ. V was trimmed by 1 base and J by 3 bases, leaving 6 bases between them.

V and J are TRBV19 and TRBJ1-2, with 8 bases aligning to TRBD1. The germline V gene encodes CDR1 LNHDA and CDR2 SQIVND (reference sequence). The junction had 0 bases not matched to a gene; V was cut back by 1 base and J by 2 bases. The CDR3 length is 14 residues. CDR3 loop: CASSIGTGNYGYTF. Written as DNA, the CDR3 is TGTGCCAGTAGTATAGGGACAGGGAACTATGGCTACACCTTC.

The chain combines TRBV12-3 or TRBV12-4 with TRBJ1-1; a possible D gene is TRBD1 (6 bases). V was cut by 5 bases and J by 1 base, with 8 bases left in between. The CDR3 runs to 13 residues. CDR3 protein: CASSQQGNTEAFF. In nucleotides, the CDR3 is TGTGCCAGCAGTCAACAGGGGAACACTGAAGCTTTCTTT.

For this clone: In the same sample, other DNA sequences code for this CDR3. The chain carries TRBV29-1 and TRBJ1-1, with D maybe TRBD1 (5 bases). The CDR3 consists of 13 residues. V lost 4 bases and J lost 1, with 10 bases in between. Germline loops: CDR1 SQVTM, CDR2 ANQGSEA. CDR3 sequence reads: CSVAGQGNTEAFF. The CDR3 nucleotides are TGCAGCGTTGCCGGGCAGGGGAACACTGAAGCTTTCTTT. Full variable domain (remainder filled in from reference TRBV29-1 and TRBJ1-1): SAVISQKPSRDICQRGTSLTIQCQVDSQVTMMFWYRQQPGQSLTLIATANQGSEATYESGFVIDKFPISRPNLTFSTLTVSNMSPEDSSIYLCSVAGQGNTEAFFGQGTRLTVV.

The J gene is TRBJ1-2, the V gene TRBV3-1 (or the pseudogene TRBV3-2); D remains unclear. The V gene's germline CDR1 is LGHDT and CDR2 YNNKEL (reference sequence). This CDR3 region has 14 residues. Trimming left V 1 base short and J 3 bases short, with 9 bases between. The CDR3 sequence is CASSQANRDYGYTF. The DNA for the CDR3 is TGTGCCAGCAGCCAAGCTAACCGGGACTATGGCTACACCTTC.

This sequence joins TRBV3-1 (or the pseudogene TRBV3-2) and TRBJ2-4; TRBD1 might be the D (5 bases). Trimming removed 0 bases at V and 3 bases at J, with 12 bases between. CDR1 is LGHDT and CDR2 is YNNKEL in the germline V gene (reference sequence). CDR3 length: 16 residues. The CDR3 region is CASSQEWGRGKNIQYF. Written as DNA, the CDR3 is TGTGCCAGCAGCCAAGAATGGGGTAGGGGCAAAAACATTCAGTACTTC.

This chain uses TRBV6-5 with TRBJ1-2, with 8 nucleotides matching TRBD1. V shed 8 bases, J shed 7 bases, and the junction held 9 bases outside the gene matches. This CDR3 is built from 13 residues. The germline V gene has CDR1 MNHEY and CDR2 SVGAGI. CDR3 sequence (DNA): TGTGCCAGCGCCTCCGGGACAGGTATTGGCTACACCTTC. It specifies CASASGTGIGYTF.

Notes on this clone: Other nucleotide sequences from this sample produce the same CDR3. The chain uses TRBV6-2 or TRBV6-3 and TRBJ1-3; D not resolved. Germline V gene lookup returns CDR1 MNHEY and CDR2 SVGEGT. The CDR3 totals 17 residues. Between the trimmed V and J ends, which lost 1 base and 2 bases, there was a span of 15 bases. The CDR3 loop is CASSYWEFGRTGNTIYF. The CDR3 bases are TGTGCCAGCAGTTACTGGGAATTCGGGAGAACTGGAAACACCATATATTTT.

The V and J genes are TRBV5-1 and TRBJ2-5, with D maybe TRBD2 (6 bases). Germline values: CDR1 SGHRS, CDR2 YFSETQ. V was cut by 0 bases and J by 3 bases, with 15 bases left in between. This CDR3 contains 16 residues. The CDR3 bases are TGCGCCAGCAGCTTGGAGCGGGTTGGGGTCAAAGAGACCCAGTACTTC. This encodes CASSLERVGVKETQYF.

This clone was seen once. V and J are TRBV5-1 and TRBJ1-4, with 9 bases lining up with TRBD1. V gave up 3 bases and J gave up 5 bases; unmatched junction bases: 11. CDR1 SGHRS and CDR2 YFSETQ come from the germline V gene. This CDR3 has 17 amino acids. CDR3 sequence reads: CASSWRRAGQGNEKLFF. The CDR3 DNA sequence: TGCGCCAGCAGCTGGCGCCGAGCGGGACAGGGCAATGAAAAACTGTTTTTT.

V is TRBV19 and J is TRBJ1-2; D gene ambiguous. V lost 8 bases and J lost 2, with 9 bases in between. This CDR3 is 12 amino acids long. The germline V gene encodes CDR1 LNHDA and CDR2 SQIVND (reference sequence). The CDR3 reads CASSKRNYGYTF. CDR3 nucleotides: TGTGCCAGTTCCAAACGGAACTATGGCTACACCTTC.

The V call is TRBV27, the J call TRBJ2-3, with 14 bases aligning to TRBD2. Germline V lookup: CDR1 MNHEY, CDR2 SMNVEV (reference sequence). The J segment lost 1 base and the V segment lost 5 bases, leaving 5 bases of the junction unmatched. This CDR3 is 17 amino acids long. The CDR3: CASSPWTSGGRTDTQYF. The CDR3 DNA reads as TGTGCCAGCAGTCCTTGGACTAGCGGGGGGCGCACAGATACGCAGTATTTT.

The rearrangement joins TRBV9 to TRBJ1-3; D is uncertain. V was pared by 7 bases and J by 0 bases, with 11 bases between. CDR3 size: 14 residues. Germline V gene lookup returns CDR1 SGDLS and CDR2 YYNGEE. CDR3 sequence reads: CASALHNSGNTIYF. DNA of the CDR3: TGTGCCAGCGCGCTCCATAACTCTGGAAACACCATATATTTT.

The rearrangement uses TRBV6-6 and TRBJ2-3; 11 nucleotides line up with TRBD2. CDR3 length: 16 amino acids. V shed 0 bases, J shed 4 bases, and the junction held 3 bases outside the gene matches. CDR1 is MNHNY, CDR2 SVGAGI, per germline (reference sequence). CDR3 in amino acids: CASSYSTSGVPDTQYF. In nucleotides, the CDR3 is TGTGCCAGCAGTTACTCGACTAGCGGGGTACCAGATACGCAGTATTTT.

The V gene is TRBV27, the J gene TRBJ1-6; D remains unclear. Germline CDR1 is MNHEY and CDR2 is SMNVEV (reference sequence). V shed 7 bases and J shed 8 bases, with 18 bases lying between them. The CDR3 has 15 amino acids. The CDR3 DNA reads TGTGCCAGCACCATTCGTCGGGGAATCGATTCACCCCTCCACTTT. It specifies CASTIRRGIDSPLHF.

In DNA, the CDR3 is TGTGCCACCAGGGGACTAGCGGGGGCCAACACCGGGGAGCTGTTTTTT. The encoded protein is CATRGLAGANTGELFF. This chain connects TRBV24-1 to TRBJ2-2, with 14 nucleotides matching TRBD2. From germline, CDR1 is KGHDR and CDR2 SFDVKD. With V trimmed by 7 bases and J by 2 bases, 2 bases remained unmatched. The CDR3 loop spans 16 amino acids.

The rearrangement uses TRBV6-4 and TRBJ1-2; TRBD1 agrees at 7 bases. Germline V lookup: CDR1 MRHNA, CDR2 SNTAGT. Trimming removed 5 bases from V and 3 bases from J; junction bases left unmatched: 6. The CDR3 contains 14 residues. CDR3 bases: TGTGCCAGCAGTAAAAACAGGGGAGACTATGGCTACACCTTC. Translated, it gives CASSKNRGDYGYTF.